This T cell receptor (beta chain) comes out of a study of a mutant IDH1 vaccine in newly diagnosed glioma. Study in general: Once 4-6 weeks had passed after radiotherapy alone, vaccination started, or it started with temozolomide cycles. Those enrolled had earlier been treated with radiotherapy, temozolomide, or both, mostly both.

CDR1 and CDR2 from the germline V gene are MNHEY and SMNVEV (reference sequence). V was cut by 7 bases and J by 3 bases, with 16 bases left in between. The length of the CDR3 is 15 residues. On this clone itself: Its specificity is unknown.

Here immunoSEQ multiplex PCR was the method, and the copy in TCRdb shows in-frame clones only, minus some. The table records roughly 43,000 clones, roughly 82% of them present only once. The time point: week 47, end of study. One vaccine dose held 300 ug of mutant IDH1 20-mer peptide and came with topical imiquimod. Patients in the study were vaccinated eight times, receiving shots in weeks 1, 3, 5, 7, 11, 15, 19 and 23. This TCR was recovered from a man aged 18 to 30 with glioma. Some clones in this sample may be carry-over from other donors' samples. V usage is TRBV27 and J usage is TRBJ1-5; perhaps TRBD1 as D (5 bases). This sample comprised PBMCs, obtained from a glioma patient whose treatment included an IDH1 peptide vaccine. CDR3 protein: CASIRTQGYNQPQHF. In DNA, the CDR3 is TGTGCCAGCATCCGGACACAAGGATACAATCAGCCCCAGCATTTT.